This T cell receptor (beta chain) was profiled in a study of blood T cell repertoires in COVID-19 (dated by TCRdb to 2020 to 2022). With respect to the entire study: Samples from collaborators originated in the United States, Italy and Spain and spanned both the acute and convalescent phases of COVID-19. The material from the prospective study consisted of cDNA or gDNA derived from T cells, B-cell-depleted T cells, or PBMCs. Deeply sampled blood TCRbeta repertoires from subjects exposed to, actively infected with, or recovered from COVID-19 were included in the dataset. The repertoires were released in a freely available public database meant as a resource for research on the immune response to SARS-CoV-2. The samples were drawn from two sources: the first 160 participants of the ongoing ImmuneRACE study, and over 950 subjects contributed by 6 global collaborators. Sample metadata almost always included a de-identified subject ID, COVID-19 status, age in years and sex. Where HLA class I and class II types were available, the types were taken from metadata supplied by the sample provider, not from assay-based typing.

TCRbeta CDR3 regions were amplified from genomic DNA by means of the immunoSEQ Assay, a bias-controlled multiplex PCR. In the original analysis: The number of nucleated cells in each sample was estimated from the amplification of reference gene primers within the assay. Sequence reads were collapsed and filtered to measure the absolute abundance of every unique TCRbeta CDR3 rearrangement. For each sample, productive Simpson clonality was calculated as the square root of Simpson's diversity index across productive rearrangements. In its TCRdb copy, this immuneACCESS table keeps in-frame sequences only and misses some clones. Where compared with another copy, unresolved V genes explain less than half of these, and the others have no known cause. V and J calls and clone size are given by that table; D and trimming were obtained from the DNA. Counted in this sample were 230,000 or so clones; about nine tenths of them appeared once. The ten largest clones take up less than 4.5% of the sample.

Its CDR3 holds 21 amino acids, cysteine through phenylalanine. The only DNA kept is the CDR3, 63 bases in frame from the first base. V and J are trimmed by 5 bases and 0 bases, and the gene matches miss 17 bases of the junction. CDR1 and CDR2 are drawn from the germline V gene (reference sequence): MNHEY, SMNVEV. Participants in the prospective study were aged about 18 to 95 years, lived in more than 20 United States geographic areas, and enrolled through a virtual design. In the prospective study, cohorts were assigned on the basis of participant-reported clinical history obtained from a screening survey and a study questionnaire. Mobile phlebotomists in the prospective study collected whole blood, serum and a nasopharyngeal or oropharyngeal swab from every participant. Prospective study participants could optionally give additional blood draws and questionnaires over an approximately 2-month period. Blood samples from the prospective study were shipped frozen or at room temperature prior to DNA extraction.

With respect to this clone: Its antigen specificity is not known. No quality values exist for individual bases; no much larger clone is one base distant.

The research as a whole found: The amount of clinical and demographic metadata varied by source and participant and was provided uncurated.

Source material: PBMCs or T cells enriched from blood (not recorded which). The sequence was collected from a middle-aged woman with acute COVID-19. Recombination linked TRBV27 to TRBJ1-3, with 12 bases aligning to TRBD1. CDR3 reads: CASSNRRPGQGATGSGNTIYF. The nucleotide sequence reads TGTGCCAGCAGTAATCGGCGACCGGGACAGGGGGCCACCGGCTCTGGAAACACCATATATTTT.